Listed below are T cell receptor beta chains from one sample, sequenced in a study of cytomegalovirus exposure and HLA in healthy donors. The table came from immunoSEQ multiplex PCR; TCRdb's copy has only in-frame clones and leaves some out. The sample holds 100,000 to 150,000 clones, about 70% seen once. Sequencing was performed on PBMCs. The receptors here all came from a woman aged 40 to 50 in good health and CMV-seropositive. CDR3s include the opening cysteine and the closing phenylalanine or tryptophan. A D gene is named only where the DNA matches it firmly. The size field is filled for only some rows; it gives once, few, many or a size class.

D gene: NA; J gene: TRBJ2-5; V gene: TRBV27; clone size: NA; CDR3 protein: CASSFRETQYF; CDR3 DNA: TGTGCCAGCAGTTTCCGAGAGACCCAGTACTTC
D gene: TRBD1; J gene: TRBJ1-4; V gene: TRBV28; clone size: NA; CDR3 protein: CASIDGTGRNEKLFF; CDR3 DNA: TGTGCCAGCATCGACGGGACAGGGCGTAATGAAAAACTGTTTTTT
D gene: TRBD2; J gene: TRBJ2-2; V gene: TRBV5-1; clone size: once; CDR3 protein: CASSRTGTSGANTGELFF; CDR3 DNA: TGCGCCAGCAGCCGGACCGGGACTAGCGGGGCGAACACCGGGGAGCTGTTTTTT
D gene: NA; J gene: TRBJ2-1; V gene: TRBV6-5; clone size: few; CDR3 protein: CASSRDVNEQFF; CDR3 DNA: TGTGCCAGCAGTCGGGATGTCAATGAGCAGTTCTTC
D gene: TRBD1; J gene: TRBJ2-7; V gene: TRBV5-1; clone size: NA; CDR3 protein: CASSLALDWDRAHEQYF; CDR3 DNA: TGCGCCAGCAGCTTGGCACTGGATTGGGACAGGGCACACGAGCAGTACTTC
D gene: NA; J gene: TRBJ2-3; V gene: TRBV7-9; clone size: once; CDR3 protein: CASSRARDTQYF; CDR3 DNA: TGTGCCAGCAGCCGCGCACGAGATACGCAGTATTTT
D gene: NA; J gene: TRBJ2-1; V gene: TRBV5-4; clone size: NA; CDR3 protein: CASSTPTAYNEQFF; CDR3 DNA: TGTGCCAGCAGCACTCCCACAGCCTACAATGAGCAGTTCTTC
D gene: TRBD1; J gene: TRBJ1-5; V gene: TRBV7-2; clone size: NA; CDR3 protein: CASSFQGDQPQHF; CDR3 DNA: TGTGCCAGCAGCTTTCAGGGGGATCAGCCCCAGCATTTT
D gene: TRBD2; J gene: TRBJ2-7; V gene: TRBV7-2; clone size: NA; CDR3 protein: CASSLVRAGGPGHEQYF; CDR3 DNA: TGTGCCAGCAGCTTAGTTAGAGCGGGAGGGCCAGGCCACGAGCAGTACTTC
D gene: TRBD1; J gene: TRBJ2-7; V gene: TRBV29-1; clone size: NA; CDR3 protein: CSVDRLSSYEQYF; CDR3 DNA: TGCAGCGTGGACAGGTTAAGCTCCTACGAGCAGTACTTC
D gene: NA; J gene: TRBJ2-6; V gene: TRBV18; clone size: NA; CDR3 protein: CASSPRWGLESSGANVLTF; CDR3 DNA: TGTGCCAGCTCACCACGCTGGGGACTTGAAAGCTCTGGGGCCAACGTCCTGACTTTC
D gene: TRBD2; J gene: TRBJ2-1; V gene: TRBV5-8; clone size: NA; CDR3 protein: CASSPGGLAGYSYNEQFF; CDR3 DNA: TGTGCCAGCAGCCCCGGGGGACTAGCGGGATACTCCTACAATGAGCAGTTCTTC
D gene: NA; J gene: TRBJ2-2; V gene: TRBV28; clone size: NA; CDR3 protein: CASSSTGSAGELFF; CDR3 DNA: TGTGCCAGCAGTTCTACAGGGAGTGCCGGGGAGCTGTTTTTT
D gene: NA; J gene: TRBJ1-2; V gene: TRBV29-1; clone size: few; CDR3 protein: CSVEAGLGAGDTF; CDR3 DNA: TGCAGCGTTGAGGCGGGGCTTGGCGCCGGGGACACCTTC
D gene: NA; J gene: TRBJ1-1; V gene: TRBV5-1; clone size: once; CDR3 protein: CASSLAQGNTEAFF; CDR3 DNA: TGCGCCAGCAGCTTGGCTCAGGGCAACACTGAAGCTTTCTTT
D gene: TRBD1; J gene: TRBJ2-3; V gene: TRBV7-6; clone size: NA; CDR3 protein: CASSRQQGSDTQYF; CDR3 DNA: TGTGCCAGCAGCCGCCAACAGGGGTCAGATACGCAGTATTTT
D gene: NA; J gene: TRBJ2-1; V gene: TRBV4-3; clone size: NA; CDR3 protein: CASSPYGSYNEQFF; CDR3 DNA: TGCGCCAGCAGCCCCTACGGCTCCTACAATGAGCAGTTCTTC
D gene: NA; J gene: TRBJ2-7; V gene: TRBV14; clone size: NA; CDR3 protein: CASSQDMAPEQYF; CDR3 DNA: TGTGCCAGCAGCCAAGATATGGCTCCGGAGCAGTACTTC
D gene: NA; J gene: TRBJ2-7; V gene: TRBV6-1; clone size: NA; CDR3 protein: CASSEGPVYEQYF; CDR3 DNA: TGTGCCAGCAGTGAAGGCCCGGTCTACGAGCAGTACTTC
D gene: NA; J gene: TRBJ1-1; V gene: TRBV6-5; clone size: NA; CDR3 protein: CASGIGGRGTEAFF; CDR3 DNA: TGTGCCAGCGGGATCGGGGGGCGTGGGACTGAAGCTTTCTTT
D gene: NA; J gene: TRBJ2-7; V gene: TRBV7-8; clone size: once; CDR3 protein: CASSLARNSFYEQYF; CDR3 DNA: TGTGCCAGCAGCTTAGCGCGAAATAGCTTCTACGAGCAGTACTTC
D gene: TRBD1; J gene: TRBJ1-5; V gene: TRBV15; clone size: NA; CDR3 protein: CATSGGGRNQPQHF; CDR3 DNA: TGTGCCACCAGCGGAGGGGGCCGCAATCAGCCCCAGCATTTT
D gene: NA; J gene: TRBJ1-2; V gene: TRBV7-2; clone size: NA; CDR3 protein: CASSQPGSNYGYTF; CDR3 DNA: TGTGCCAGCAGCCAACCAGGGTCTAACTATGGCTACACCTTC
D gene: TRBD1; J gene: TRBJ1-1; V gene: TRBV5-1; clone size: once; CDR3 protein: CASRELGQGAFF; CDR3 DNA: TGCGCCAGCAGGGAATTGGGACAGGGAGCTTTCTTT
D gene: TRBD2; J gene: TRBJ2-5; V gene: TRBV5-4; clone size: NA; CDR3 protein: CASSLKGGETQYF; CDR3 DNA: TGTGCCAGCAGCTTAAAGGGAGGGGAGACCCAGTACTTC
D gene: TRBD1; J gene: TRBJ1-2; V gene: TRBV7-2; clone size: NA; CDR3 protein: CASSLMSGGANYGYTF; CDR3 DNA: TGTGCCAGCAGCTTAATGTCAGGGGGCGCAAACTATGGCTACACCTTC
D gene: TRBD1; J gene: TRBJ1-1; V gene: TRBV5-1; clone size: NA; CDR3 protein: CASSLTGVGEAFF; CDR3 DNA: TGCGCCAGCAGCTTGACAGGGGTGGGCGAAGCTTTCTTT
D gene: TRBD1; J gene: TRBJ1-1; V gene: TRBV6-5; clone size: NA; CDR3 protein: CASSYSPGQTEAFF; CDR3 DNA: TGTGCCAGCAGTTACTCTCCGGGACAGACTGAAGCTTTCTTT
D gene: NA; J gene: TRBJ1-1; V gene: TRBV5-1; clone size: few; CDR3 protein: CASSPRGGTEAFF; CDR3 DNA: TGCGCCAGCAGCCCTAGGGGTGGCACTGAAGCTTTCTTT
D gene: NA; J gene: TRBJ1-4; V gene: TRBV5-1; clone size: NA; CDR3 protein: CASSLEGLQDATNEKLFF; CDR3 DNA: TGCGCCAGCAGCTTGGAGGGGTTGCAGGACGCAACTAATGAAAAACTGTTTTTT
D gene: TRBD2; J gene: TRBJ2-5; V gene: TRBV30; clone size: NA; CDR3 protein: CAWTDVGLAGHAYQETQYF; CDR3 DNA: TGTGCCTGGACGGACGTAGGACTAGCGGGACATGCCTACCAAGAGACCCAGTACTTC
D gene: NA; J gene: TRBJ1-1; V gene: TRBV5-1; clone size: few; CDR3 protein: CASSLEGPRTEAFF; CDR3 DNA: TGCGCCAGCAGCCTAGAGGGTCCAAGAACTGAAGCTTTCTTT
D gene: TRBD1; J gene: TRBJ2-7; V gene: TRBV28; clone size: NA; CDR3 protein: CASSLRQGTYEQYF; CDR3 DNA: TGTGCCAGCAGTTTGCGACAGGGAACCTACGAGCAGTACTTC
D gene: NA; J gene: TRBJ1-1; V gene: TRBV28; clone size: NA; CDR3 protein: CASSLRGGAFF; CDR3 DNA: TGTGCCAGCAGTTTACGGGGTGGGGCTTTCTTT
D gene: NA; J gene: TRBJ1-1; V gene: TRBV6-6; clone size: NA; CDR3 protein: CASTRDSLNTEAFF; CDR3 DNA: TGTGCCAGCACTCGGGACTCGCTGAACACTGAAGCTTTCTTT
D gene: TRBD1; J gene: TRBJ1-2; V gene: TRBV10-3; clone size: few; CDR3 protein: CAIRPGTGTSYGYTF; CDR3 DNA: TGTGCCATCAGACCCGGGACAGGGACTAGCTATGGCTACACCTTC
D gene: TRBD2; J gene: TRBJ2-1; V gene: TRBV2; clone size: NA; CDR3 protein: CASSEPPGLGNNEQFF; CDR3 DNA: TGTGCCAGCAGTGAACCTCCGGGACTAGGGAACAATGAGCAGTTCTTC
D gene: NA; J gene: TRBJ2-7; V gene: TRBV11-2; clone size: NA; CDR3 protein: CASSAQYEQYF; CDR3 DNA: TGTGCCAGCAGTGCCCAGTACGAGCAGTACTTC
D gene: TRBD1; J gene: TRBJ2-3; V gene: TRBV7-2; clone size: NA; CDR3 protein: CASSRQGASTDTQYF; CDR3 DNA: TGTGCCAGCAGCCGACAGGGGGCAAGCACAGATACGCAGTATTTT
D gene: TRBD1; J gene: TRBJ2-1; V gene: TRBV29-1; clone size: NA; CDR3 protein: CSATARTGASDEQFF; CDR3 DNA: TGCAGCGCCACAGCCAGGACAGGGGCTTCGGATGAGCAGTTCTTC
D gene: TRBD1; J gene: TRBJ1-3; V gene: TRBV9; clone size: once; CDR3 protein: CASSAPGGGNTIYF; CDR3 DNA: TGTGCCAGCAGCGCCCCAGGGGGTGGAAACACCATATATTTT
D gene: NA; J gene: TRBJ1-3; V gene: TRBV9; clone size: NA; CDR3 protein: CASSVGGGSGNTIYF; CDR3 DNA: TGTGCCAGCAGCGTAGGCGGGGGCTCTGGAAACACCATATATTTT